What follows describes a single TCR beta chain. The antigen remains unidentified. A 10-day culture period preceded the isolation of CD4+ T cells. Everyone in the study got two shots of either the BNT162b2 or mRNA-1273 vaccine. Recipients of the vaccine had no prior SARS-CoV-2 infection and negative nucleocapsid antibodies. Half the medium was swapped for IL-2 medium on days 3 and 7. This sample is drawn from a study of vaccination effects on CD4 cells after COVID-19. Background on the study: The second dose preceded post-vaccine samples by a median of 72 days. About 2 million PBMC were seeded per well and grown in the presence of around 10 IU/ml IL-2 and about 10 ug/ml peptides.

The data were produced by immunoSEQ multiplex PCR, yet TCRdb's version contains in-frame clones alone and is incomplete. In the table there are about 73,000 clones, approximately 73% of which are singletons. Germline loops: CDR1 SGHAT, CDR2 FQNNGV. This CDR3 has 12 amino acids. V gave up 4 bases and J gave up 8 bases, with 11 bases separating them. This sequence originates from a human donor who received a COVID-19 vaccine. The sample in question was CD4+ T cells from PBMCs cultured without peptide, obtained after COVID-19 vaccination. The chain couples TRBV11-2 to TRBJ1-2, with D hard to call. CDR3 region: CASSSEGSGYTF. CDR3 in DNA: TGTGCCAGCAGCTCCGAGGGTAGCGGCTACACCTTC.